What follows are 19 T cell receptor beta chains derived from one specimen sequenced in a study of glioma-infiltrating T cells. Amplification of TCR alpha and beta CDR3 regions from RNA used iRepertoire nested multiplex PCR. TCRdb called the multiplex PCR reads again in MiXCR, with one record for every CDR3 protein. The sample has tens of thousands of distinct CDR3 sequences, around a quarter seen once. The material sequenced was glioma tissue, nonneoplastic brain tissue, or PBMCs (not recorded which). The receptors here all came from a human donor with low-grade glioma or glioblastoma, undergoing nonglioma brain surgery, or in good health (not recorded which).

The J gene is TRBJ2-2, the V gene TRBV11-1; 10 bases map to TRBD2. The trim removed 5 bases at V and 0 bases at J, leaving 9 bases unmatched. The length of the CDR3 is 18 residues. Germline V gene data show CDR1 as SGHAT and CDR2 as FQDESV (reference sequence). The CDR3 sequence is CASSNSGRGRSNTGELFF. The CDR3 bases are TGTGCCAGCAGCAACAGCGGGAGGGGTCGTTCGAACACCGGGGAGCTGTTTTTT. Using reference TRBV11-1 and TRBJ2-2 for the parts outside the CDR3, the full variable domain is EAEVAQSPRYKITEKSQAVAFWCDPISGHATLYWYRQILGQGPELLVQFQDESVVDDSQLPKDRFSAERLKGVDSTLKIQPAELGDSAMYLCASSNSGRGRSNTGELFFGEGSRLTVL.

This clonotype occurred many times. The rearrangement joins TRBV20-1 to TRBJ2-1; possible D gene TRBD1, 5 bases. Per germline, CDR1 DFQATT and CDR2 SNEGSKA (reference sequence). The CDR3 is 13 amino acids. V dropped 7 bases and J dropped 7 bases, with 17 bases sitting between them. The DNA of the CDR3 is TGCAGTGTTAAAAGGACAATTGGGAATGAGCAGTTCTTC. It is translated as CSVKRTIGNEQFF.

There are many counts of this clonotype. The V call is TRBV25-1, the J call TRBJ2-1, with TRBD1 as a possible D gene (5 bases). Trimming cost V 1 base and J 2 bases, with 9 bases left between them. Looked up from germline, CDR1 is MGHDK and CDR2 is SYGVNS. The CDR3 is made up of 15 amino acids. The DNA for the CDR3 is TGTGCCAGCAGTGAATTGGGGCGAGCCTACAATGAGCAGTTCTTC. Protein sequence: CASSELGRAYNEQFF.

This clonotype was counted many times. This sequence joins TRBV6-2 or TRBV6-3 and TRBJ2-2; D is unclear. Germline-derived CDR1 and CDR2 are MNHEY and SVGEGT. With 2 bases removed from V and 5 bases from J, the gap between germline ends came to 6 bases. This CDR3 comprises 13 residues. CDR3 sequence reads: CASSYGLTGELFF. DNA for the CDR3: TGTGCCAGCAGTTACGGGTTGACCGGGGAGCTGTTTTTT.

The chain employs TRBV5-4 and TRBJ2-3; a possible D gene is TRBD1 (6 bases). The CDR3 totals 13 residues. Per germline, CDR1 SGHNT and CDR2 YYREEE (reference sequence). Trimming cost V 2 bases and J 6 bases, with 10 bases left between them. CDR3 sequence (DNA): TGTGCCAGCAGCTTACAGGGTCTGGATACGCAGTATTTT. Translated: CASSLQGLDTQYF. The complete variable domain, with remaining parts taken from reference TRBV5-4 and TRBJ2-3, reads ETGVTQSPTHLIKTRGQQVTLRCSSQSGHNTVSWYQQALGQGPQFIFQYYREEENGRGNFPPRFSGLQFPNYSSELNVNALELDDSALYLCASSLQGLDTQYFGPGTRLTVL.

This clonotype came up many times. V usage is TRBV20-1 and J usage is TRBJ2-7, with 11 bases fitting TRBD2. The ends lost 5 bases at V and 6 bases at J; junction bases unmatched: 12. CDR3 size: 15 residues. From germline, CDR1 is DFQATT and CDR2 SNEGSKA (reference sequence). The CDR3 sequence: CSAGSRGLAAVEQYF. CDR3 sequence (DNA): TGCAGTGCTGGGTCCCGGGGACTAGCGGCCGTCGAGCAGTACTTC.

The table lists this clonotype with a few counts. The J gene is TRBJ1-5, the V gene TRBV3-1; perhaps TRBD1 as D (6 bases). V dropped 4 bases and J dropped 4 bases, with 14 bases sitting between them. The CDR3 spans 15 residues. Germline V gene lookup returns CDR1 LGHDT and CDR2 YNNKEL (reference sequence). The CDR3 bases are TGTGCCAGCAGCCCATCACAGGGCGGTAATCAGCCCCAGCATTTT. It specifies CASSPSQGGNQPQHF. Looking up the rest from reference TRBV3-1 and TRBJ1-5 gives the full variable domain: DTAVSQTPKYLVTQMGNDKSIKCEQNLGHDTMYWYKQDSKKFLKIMFSYNNKELIINETVPNRFSPKSPDKAHLNLHINSLELGDSAVYFCASSPSQGGNQPQHFGDGTRLSIL.

This clonotype was seen at least ten times. The chain is built from TRBV5-1 and TRBJ2-5, with no clear D. Germline values: CDR1 SGHRS, CDR2 YFSETQ. Trimming shortened V by 0 bases and J by 4 bases, and 7 bases separated the two germline ends. This CDR3 has 13 residues. CDR3 residues: CASSLDRPETQYF. The CDR3 DNA reads TGCGCCAGCAGCTTGGACAGACCAGAGACCCAGTACTTC.

This clonotype was recorded at least ten times. The gene calls are TRBV20-1 and TRBJ2-3, with TRBD2 matching 7 bases. This CDR3 contains 13 residues. CDR1 is DFQATT, CDR2 SNEGSKA, per germline (reference sequence). Trimming removed 6 bases from V and 5 bases from J; junction bases left unmatched: 8. The CDR3 DNA reads TGCAGTGCCCTCCCGGGGGGTAGAGATACGCAGTATTTT. This codes for CSALPGGRDTQYF.

Notes on this clonotype: A much larger clonotype is one base distant, so this may be a read error. The CDR3 loop is CASNPGRNTEAFF. The DNA of the CDR3 is TGTGCCAGCAACCCAGGGCGGAACACTGAAGCTTTCTTT. The genes are TRBV12-3 or TRBV12-4 and TRBJ1-1; perhaps TRBD1 as D (5 bases). The V end lost 7 bases, the J end lost 1 base, and 10 bases lay between the germline ends. The CDR3 has 13 amino acids.

This clonotype was counted at least ten times. The rearrangement links TRBV6-1 to TRBJ2-3, with 13 bases lining up with TRBD2. Germline loops: CDR1 MNHNS, CDR2 SASEGT. V was clipped by 6 bases and J by 7 bases; unmatched bases: 19. CDR3 size: 19 residues. CDR3 bases: TGTGCCAGCAGCCCCCCGTTTGGACTAGCGGGGGAAAAAACTAATACGCAGTATTTT. Translating gives CASSPPFGLAGEKTNTQYF.

This clonotype has a count of ten or more. V usage is TRBV28 and J usage is TRBJ2-1; 11 bases match TRBD2. V was pared by 6 bases and J by 0 bases, with 4 bases of the junction left unmatched. Germline V gives CDR1 MDHEN, CDR2 SYDVKM. The CDR3 extends over 16 amino acids. CDR3 protein: CASSPLAGGSYNEQFF. DNA for the CDR3: TGTGCCAGCAGCCCTCTAGCGGGGGGCTCCTACAATGAGCAGTTCTTC.

This clonotype was detected only a few times. The chain employs TRBV5-1 and TRBJ1-1; no clear D. Between the trimmed V and J ends, which lost 4 bases and 1 base, there was a span of 11 bases. The CDR3 loop spans 14 amino acids. Germline-derived CDR1 and CDR2 are SGHRS and YFSETQ. The CDR3 protein is CASSLSTWNTEAFF. The CDR3 coding sequence is TGCGCCAGCAGCCTCTCGACATGGAACACTGAAGCTTTCTTT.

A word on this clonotype: A much more abundant neighbour one base away suggests this may be a read error. The chain employs TRBV20-1 and TRBJ2-1, with 9 bases lining up with TRBD2. Germline V gene sequence: CDR1 DFQATT, CDR2 SNEGSKA (reference sequence). The CDR3 loop spans 14 amino acids. The trim removed 3 bases at V and 5 bases at J, leaving 5 bases unmatched. CDR3 bases: TGCAGTGCTAGGGGAATAGCGGGGGACAATGAGCAGTTCTTC. Translated, it gives CSARGIAGDNEQFF.

This clonotype was counted at least ten times. V and J are TRBV20-1 and TRBJ2-1; D remains unclear. The CDR3 runs to 17 residues. Trimming left V 0 bases short and J 0 bases short, with 15 bases between. CDR1 and CDR2 from the germline V gene are DFQATT and SNEGSKA (reference sequence). CDR3 in amino acids: CSARDQAAHLSYNEQFF. CDR3 nucleotides: TGCAGTGCTAGAGACCAGGCGGCACACCTCTCCTACAATGAGCAGTTCTTC.

The chain recombines TRBV11-2 with TRBJ2-1; 7 bases fit TRBD1. CDR3 length: 16 amino acids. CDR1 is SGHAT, CDR2 FQNNGV, per germline. With V trimmed by 4 bases and J by 4 bases, 10 bases remained unmatched. In DNA, the CDR3 is TGTGCCAGCAGCTCCCCCAGAAAGACAGGGTACAATGAGCAGTTCTTC. Its protein product is CASSSPRKTGYNEQFF.

This clonotype was seen at least ten times. The gene calls are TRBV7-6 and TRBJ2-7; TRBD1 is a possible D gene (6 bases). The CDR3 has 13 residues. V lost 5 bases, J lost 3 bases, and 11 bases lay in between. Germline CDR1 reads SGHVS; CDR2 reads FNYEAQ. CDR3 region: CASSPDRVYEQYF. The CDR3 DNA reads TGTGCCAGCAGCCCGGACAGAGTCTACGAGCAGTACTTC.

This clonotype has at least ten counts. The rearrangement uses TRBV6-2 or TRBV6-3 and TRBJ2-7, with D uncertain. The germline CDR1 and CDR2 sequences are MNHEY and SVGEGT. Trimming left V 2 bases short and J 8 bases short, with 13 bases between. The CDR3 runs to 13 residues. This chain's CDR3 is CASSYNPQIQQYF. Written as DNA, the CDR3 is TGTGCCAGCAGTTACAACCCTCAGATCCAGCAGTACTTC.

This clonotype was seen repeatedly, ten times or more. The chain couples TRBV6-4 to TRBJ1-2; no clear D gene. Per germline, CDR1 MRHNA and CDR2 SNTAGT. V lost 2 bases, J lost 2 bases, and 12 bases lay in between. This CDR3 has 15 amino acids. The CDR3 DNA reads TGTGCCAGCAGTGACCCCCCTAGAGGGAACTATGGCTACACCTTC. Translating it yields CASSDPPRGNYGYTF.